The T cell receptor (beta chain) under discussion was sequenced for a study of blood T cells in healthy people across ages. This clonotype was detected only a few times. Its antigen is unknown. V shed 11 bases and J shed 2 bases, with 12 bases lying between them. Germline CDR1 reads SGHTA; CDR2 reads FQGNSA. CDR3 length equals 12 residues. General study results and limits: Comparison with aged donors showed that long-lived donors had more naive CD4+ cells and higher diversity.

A second PCR of about 6 to 12 cycles used a sample-barcoded 5' primer and a J-beta primer mix. TCRdb processed the 5' RACE reads anew with MiXCR; each CDR3 protein has one entry. The sample records about 1.5 million distinct CDR3 sequences, approximately 39% being singletons. Isolated PBMCs totaled at least 7 million in each sample. The TCR was taken from a woman aged 18-29 years in good health. The rearrangement links TRBV7-2 to TRBJ1-2, with D maybe TRBD1 (6 bases). The sample consisted of blood. CDR3 sequence reads: CACTTGNYGYTF. As DNA, the CDR3 is TGTGCCTGTACCACAGGGAACTATGGCTACACCTTC.